This T cell receptor (beta chain) was found in a study of T cells in Graves' hyperthyroidism and ophthalmopathy. Study background: Upon initial diagnosis and before any treatment, peripheral blood was collected. Study-level results: Most thyroid-expanded clonotypes above 0.001 were also found in blood. The model predicted ophthalmopathy a median around seven months before onset.

Authors of the study amplified TCR beta CDR3 regions from RNA transcripts. The HTBI primer set was used in a first-round RT-PCR of the TCR CDR3. TCRdb reanalysed the multiplex PCR reads using MiXCR and keeps one entry per CDR3 protein. The sample holds hundreds of thousands of distinct CDR3 sequences, roughly 15% seen once. In the case of this clonotype: The antigen is unknown.

CDR3 length equals 18 residues. Trimming took 3 bases from V and 2 from J, leaving 17 bases between them. The germline gives CDR1 SGHVS, CDR2 FQNEAQ. The rearrangement joins TRBV7-8 to TRBJ1-6; possibly TRBD1 for D (5 bases). Sequencing was performed on blood. The clonotype comes from a woman between 35 and 50 years old with Graves' ophthalmopathy. The CDR3 sequence: CASSFRGPGTAYNSPLHF. DNA of the CDR3: TGTGCCAGCAGCTTTCGAGGTCCAGGGACTGCCTATAATTCACCCCTCCACTTT.